These 20 T cell receptor beta chains share one sample of origin, sequenced in a study of cytomegalovirus exposure and HLA in healthy donors. PCR employed 60 Vbeta and 13 Jbeta primers. Assay used: immunoSEQ multiplex PCR; TCRdb lists only in-frame clones, some missing. Of some 67,000 clones listed, approximately 78% were seen once; the top ten hold about 9.6%. Sequencing was carried out using PBMCs. These receptors were obtained from a man aged 35 to 55 in good health and CMV-seronegative.

The chain recombines TRBV9 with TRBJ2-3; 9 nucleotides align to TRBD2. Germline V gene lookup returns CDR1 SGDLS and CDR2 YYNGEE. V gave up 0 bases and J gave up 6 bases; unmatched junction bases: 14. The CDR3 runs 18 residues. CDR3 sequence reads: CASSVDSGGTQLQDTQYF. DNA for the CDR3: TGTGCCAGCAGCGTAGATAGCGGGGGTACCCAGTTGCAGGATACGCAGTATTTT.

This clone was recorded once. The chain uses TRBV7-9 and TRBJ2-7, with a tentative D call TRBD2 (6 bases). CDR1 SEHNR and CDR2 FQNEAQ come from the germline V gene (reference sequence). The CDR3 has 14 amino acids. The ends were cut back, 4 bases at V and 5 bases at J, with 15 bases in the middle. CDR3 nucleotide sequence: TGTGCCAGCAGCTCGGGGGACTGGTTCGACGAGCAGTACTTC. Translated: CASSSGDWFDEQYF. The variable domain in full, with the rest retrieved from reference TRBV7-9 and TRBJ2-7, is DTGVSQNPRHKITKRGQNVTFRCDPISEHNRLYWYRQTLGQGPEFLTYFQNEAQLEKSRLLSDRFSAERPKGSFSTLEIQRTEQGDSAMYLCASSSGDWFDEQYFGPGTRLTVT.

This clone was found a few times. The CDR3 spells CASSSGQANTEAFF. CDR3 bases: TGCGCCAGCAGCTCGGGACAGGCGAACACTGAAGCTTTCTTT. The chain links TRBV5-1 to TRBJ1-1, with 8 bases matching TRBD1. J lost 1 base, V lost 3 bases, and 2 bases had no gene match. This CDR3 is 14 amino acids long. Germline lookup yields CDR1 SGHRS and CDR2 YFSETQ.

V usage is TRBV21-1 and J usage is TRBJ2-7; the DNA was not used to check the table's D call, TRBD1. TRBV21-1 is noted as a pseudogene. The CDR3 totals 16 residues. CDR3: CASSSPDRVLSYEQYF. The CDR3 DNA reads TGTGCCAGCAGCTCACCGGACAGGGTATTGTCCTACGAGCAGTACTTC.

The genes are TRBV28 and TRBJ2-5, with TRBD2 matching over 7 bases. Per germline, CDR1 MDHEN and CDR2 SYDVKM. Germline trimming cut 9 bases from V and 5 bases from J; bases unmatched to any gene: 9. The CDR3 covers 13 residues. The CDR3 protein is CASQAGEWETQYF. CDR3 DNA: TGTGCCAGTCAGGCGGGAGAGTGGGAGACCCAGTACTTC.

This clone was found a few times. V and J are TRBV5-1 and TRBJ1-3; D is ambiguous. This CDR3 has 15 residues. V was shortened by 1 base and J by 0 bases, with 8 bases between the two germline ends. From germline, CDR1 is SGHRS and CDR2 YFSETQ. The CDR3 sequence is CASSLNGDSGNTIYF. The CDR3 coding sequence is TGCGCCAGCAGCTTGAACGGGGACTCTGGAAACACCATATATTTT.

The chain links TRBV7-9 to TRBJ2-7, with D maybe TRBD2 (5 bases). This CDR3 is built from 18 residues. The germline V and J ends were trimmed by 4 bases and 0 bases, with 22 bases remaining between them. Per the germline V gene, CDR1 is SEHNR and CDR2 is FQNEAQ (reference sequence). The CDR3 spells CASSSSSGLEGPSYEQYF. CDR3 DNA sequence: TGTGCCAGCAGCTCTAGCAGCGGATTAGAGGGCCCCTCCTACGAGCAGTACTTC.

In its sample, this clone was seen once. The chain has TRBV5-1 and TRBJ2-5, with TRBD2 matching over 7 bases. Trimming at V came to 0 bases and at J to 9 bases, leaving 5 bases not matched to a gene. CDR1 is SGHRS, CDR2 YFSETQ, per germline. This CDR3 region has 13 residues. CDR3 loop: CASSLGGSGAQYF. Here the CDR3 DNA reads TGCGCCAGCAGCTTGGGGGGAAGCGGGGCCCAGTACTTC. Supplemented by reference TRBV5-1 and TRBJ2-5, the full variable domain reads KAGVTQTPRYLIKTRGQQVTLSCSPISGHRSVSWYQQTPGQGLQFLFEYFSETQRNKGNFPGRFSGRQFSNSRSEMNVSTLELGDSALYLCASSLGGSGAQYFGPGTRLLVL.

The V and J genes are TRBV5-1 and TRBJ2-3; 9 nucleotides agree with TRBD2. The CDR3 covers 16 residues. The ends lost 4 bases at V and 6 bases at J; junction bases unmatched: 12. In germline, CDR1 is SGHRS, CDR2 YFSETQ. The CDR3 loop is CASSPLAGRLTDTQYF. CDR3 coding DNA: TGCGCCAGCAGCCCGCTAGCGGGGAGGCTCACCGATACGCAGTATTTT.

J is TRBJ1-1 and V is TRBV6-1; possible D gene TRBD1, 6 bases. The ends were cut back, 6 bases at V and 0 bases at J, with 11 bases in the middle. In germline, CDR1 is MNHNS, CDR2 SASEGT. This CDR3 spans 14 amino acids. The CDR3 DNA reads as TGTGCCAGCAGCCGGCGACAGGTGAACACTGAAGCTTTCTTT. Protein product: CASSRRQVNTEAFF.

The chain links TRBV27 to TRBJ2-3; TRBD2 matches 11 bases. Germline V gene lookup returns CDR1 MNHEY and CDR2 SMNVEV (reference sequence). The CDR3 length is 15 residues. Trimming at V came to 5 bases and at J to 6 bases, leaving 7 bases not matched to a gene. CDR3 sequence (DNA): TGTGCCAGCAGTATCATAGCGGGGGGGCGGGATACGCAGTATTTT. As protein: CASSIIAGGRDTQYF.

The chain carries TRBV7-6 and TRBJ2-2; 7 bases map to TRBD2. CDR3 size: 14 residues. With 1 base clipped from V and 6 bases from J, the junction kept 2 bases outside the gene matches. Per germline, CDR1 SGHVS and CDR2 FNYEAQ. CDR3 bases: TGTGCCAGCAGCTTAGTTCGGGGGGCCGGGGAGCTGTTTTTT. Its protein is CASSLVRGAGELFF.

The chain is built from TRBV5-1 and TRBJ2-7; 10 bases are a match to TRBD1. V trimming: 0 bases; J trimming: 3 bases; junction bases outside the gene matches: 3. This CDR3 has 15 amino acids. Germline V gives CDR1 SGHRS, CDR2 YFSETQ. CDR3 sequence (DNA): TGCGCCAGCAGCTTGGGGGGACAGGGGTACTACGAGCAGTACTTC. This codes for CASSLGGQGYYEQYF.

This chain uses TRBV19 with TRBJ2-3; 7 bases line up with TRBD1. V dropped 4 bases and J dropped 3; count of bases not matched to a gene: 4. The V gene's germline CDR1 is LNHDA and CDR2 SQIVND (reference sequence). This CDR3 has 14 amino acids. CDR3: CASSNRGLTDTQYF. The DNA of the CDR3 is TGTGCCAGTAGTAACAGGGGCTTGACAGATACGCAGTATTTT.

The genes are TRBV5-4 and TRBJ1-1, with a possible D match to TRBD1 (5 bases). The CDR3 loop spans 14 amino acids. Germline values: CDR1 SGHNT, CDR2 YYREEE (reference sequence). Trimming cost V 6 bases and J 4 bases, with 16 bases left between them. CDR3 region: CASTPGSRATEAFF. DNA for the CDR3: TGTGCCAGCACACCCGGTTCCAGGGCCACTGAAGCTTTCTTT.

With respect to this clone: The junction does not match germline at one end; this may be a read error. The V and J genes are TRBV2 and TRBJ1-5; TRBD1 matches 10 bases. The CDR3 extends over 16 amino acids. Per the germline V gene, CDR1 is SNHLY and CDR2 is FYNNEI. CDR3 protein: CASREGQGVGNQPQHF. The CDR3 nucleotides are TGTGCCAGCAGGGAAGGACAGGGGGTTGGAAATCAGCCCCAGCATTTT.

This rearrangement joins TRBV7-3 to TRBJ2-2; D uncertain. Germline V gene sequence: CDR1 SGHTA, CDR2 FQGTGA. V lost 9 bases and J lost 3, with 11 bases in between. The CDR3 sequence is 13 residues long. This chain's CDR3 is CASSRFDTGELFF. In DNA form, the CDR3 reads TGTGCCAGTTCGCGGTTCGACACCGGGGAGCTGTTTTTT.

V gene TRBV5-1 combines with J gene TRBJ2-3; 9 bases align to TRBD2. Germline lookup yields CDR1 SGHRS and CDR2 YFSETQ. The CDR3 runs 14 residues. Germline trimming cut 3 bases from V and 3 bases from J; bases unmatched to any gene: 2. The CDR3 DNA reads TGCGCCAGCAGCTCACTAGCGGGTACAGATACGCAGTATTTT. Protein product: CASSSLAGTDTQYF.

As concerns this clone: Compared with germline, one end of the junction differs, possibly owing to a read error. V and J are TRBV19 and TRBJ1-5, with 10 bases fitting TRBD1. The CDR3 length is 17 residues. From germline, CDR1 is LNHDA and CDR2 SQIVND (reference sequence). The CDR3 DNA reads as TGTGCCAGTAGTAACGACAGGGGGCTGATTAGCAATCGGCCCCAGCATTTT. Encoded protein: CASSNDRGLISNRPQHF.

The rearrangement joins TRBV2 to TRBJ2-1, with 7 bases matching TRBD2. This CDR3 region has 13 residues. Germline CDR1 and CDR2: SNHLY and FYNNEI. V lost 4 bases, J lost 9 bases, and 6 bases stayed unmatched. In DNA, the CDR3 is TGTGCCAGCAGTGGGGAGGGAGGGGTTGAGCAGTTCTTC. This encodes CASSGEGGVEQFF.